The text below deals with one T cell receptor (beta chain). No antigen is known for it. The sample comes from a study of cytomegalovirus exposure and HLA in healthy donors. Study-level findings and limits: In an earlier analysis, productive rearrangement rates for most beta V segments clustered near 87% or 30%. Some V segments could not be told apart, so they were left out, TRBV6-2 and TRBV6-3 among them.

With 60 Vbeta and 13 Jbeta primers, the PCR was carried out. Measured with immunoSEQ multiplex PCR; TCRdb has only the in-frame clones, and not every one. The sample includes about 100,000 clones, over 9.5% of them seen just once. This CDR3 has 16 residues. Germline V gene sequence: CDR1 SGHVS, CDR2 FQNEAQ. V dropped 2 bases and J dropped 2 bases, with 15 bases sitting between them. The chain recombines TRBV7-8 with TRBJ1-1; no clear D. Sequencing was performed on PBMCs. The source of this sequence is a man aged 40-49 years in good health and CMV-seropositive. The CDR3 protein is CASSLYSGGLNTEAFF. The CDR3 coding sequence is TGTGCCAGCAGCTTATATTCAGGTGGGCTCAACACTGAAGCTTTCTTT.